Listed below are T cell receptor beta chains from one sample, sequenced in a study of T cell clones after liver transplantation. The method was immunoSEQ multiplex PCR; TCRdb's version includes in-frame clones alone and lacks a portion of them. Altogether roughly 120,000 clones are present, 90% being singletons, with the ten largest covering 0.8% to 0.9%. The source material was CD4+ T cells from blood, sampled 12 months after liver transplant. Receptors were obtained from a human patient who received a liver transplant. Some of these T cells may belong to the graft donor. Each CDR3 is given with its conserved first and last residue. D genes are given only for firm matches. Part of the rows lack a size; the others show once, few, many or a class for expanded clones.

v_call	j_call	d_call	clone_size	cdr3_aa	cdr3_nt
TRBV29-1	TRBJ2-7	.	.	CSVEQDLGSRQYF	TGCAGCGTTGAGCAGGACTTGGGATCGCGGCAGTACTTC
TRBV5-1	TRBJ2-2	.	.	CASSGTANTGELFF	TGCGCCAGCAGCGGGACCGCGAACACCGGGGAGCTGTTTTTT
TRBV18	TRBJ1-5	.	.	CASSPKAENQPQHF	TGTGCCAGCTCACCAAAAGCTGAAAATCAGCCCCAGCATTTT
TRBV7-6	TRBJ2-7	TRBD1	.	CASSLGTGDYYEQYF	TGTGCCAGCAGCTTAGGGACAGGGGATTACTACGAGCAGTACTTC
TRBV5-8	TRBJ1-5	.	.	CASSFLRGFNQPQHF	TGTGCCAGCAGCTTCCTACGGGGGTTCAATCAGCCCCAGCATTTT
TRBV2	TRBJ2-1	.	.	CASSDFPGPPNNEQFF	TGTGCCAGCAGTGACTTCCCAGGGCCCCCAAACAATGAGCAGTTCTTC
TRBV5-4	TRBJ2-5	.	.	CASSLGSTETQYF	TGTGCCAGCAGCTTGGGTAGCACGGAGACCCAGTACTTC
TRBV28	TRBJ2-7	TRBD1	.	CASRTGVLHEQYF	TGTGCCAGCAGGACAGGGGTTCTCCACGAGCAGTACTTC
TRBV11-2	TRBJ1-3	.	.	CASSFVAGNTIYF	TGTGCCAGCAGCTTCGTCGCCGGAAACACCATATATTTT
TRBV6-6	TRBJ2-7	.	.	CASSYSQGVEQYF	TGTGCCAGCAGTTACTCCCAGGGCGTCGAGCAGTACTTC
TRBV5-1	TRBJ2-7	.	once	CASSLEGPPYEQYF	TGCGCCAGCAGCTTGGAGGGGCCCCCCTACGAGCAGTACTTC
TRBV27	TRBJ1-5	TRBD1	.	CASSFRRDRGNQPQHF	TGTGCCAGCAGTTTCCGGCGGGACAGGGGGAATCAGCCCCAGCATTTT
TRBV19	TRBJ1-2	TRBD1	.	CASSIGPGGAYGYTF	TGTGCCAGTAGTATTGGCCCAGGGGGCGCCTATGGCTACACCTTC
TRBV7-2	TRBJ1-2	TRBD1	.	CASSSRQGNGYTF	TGTGCCAGCAGCTCCCGACAGGGGAATGGCTACACCTTC
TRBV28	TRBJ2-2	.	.	CASSLETGELFF	TGTGCCAGCAGTTTAGAGACCGGGGAGCTGTTTTTT
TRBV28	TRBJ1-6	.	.	CASSFRGSSPLHF	TGTGCCAGCAGTTTCAGGGGCTCCTCACCCCTCCACTTT
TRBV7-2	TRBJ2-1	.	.	CASSPQYNEQFF	TGTGCCAGCAGCCCGCAATACAATGAGCAGTTCTTC
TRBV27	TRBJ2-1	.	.	CASSLISRDGNEQFF	TGTGCCAGCAGTTTAATTTCTAGGGATGGTAATGAGCAGTTCTTC
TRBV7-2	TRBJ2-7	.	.	CASSPARGAAFYEQYF	TGTGCCAGCAGCCCAGCCCGGGGGGCCGCCTTCTACGAGCAGTACTTC
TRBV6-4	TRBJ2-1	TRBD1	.	CASSAQGASNEQFF	TGTGCCAGCAGTGCCCAGGGGGCTAGCAATGAGCAGTTCTTC
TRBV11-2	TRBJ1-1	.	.	CASSLARKAFF	TGTGCCAGCAGCTTAGCCAGGAAAGCTTTCTTT
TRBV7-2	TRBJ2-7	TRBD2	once	CASSYIAGGTYEQYF	TGTGCCAGCAGCTACATAGCGGGTGGAACCTACGAGCAGTACTTC
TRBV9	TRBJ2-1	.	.	CASSVLEAGLYNEQFF	TGTGCCAGCAGCGTATTAGAGGCGGGGCTCTACAATGAGCAGTTCTTC
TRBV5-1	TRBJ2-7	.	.	CASSLSLVGPTSEQYF	TGCGCCAGCAGCTTGAGCTTAGTAGGACCGACTAGCGAGCAGTACTTC
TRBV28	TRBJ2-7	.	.	CASSRVYSYEQYF	TGTGCCAGCAGTCGGGTCTACTCCTACGAGCAGTACTTC
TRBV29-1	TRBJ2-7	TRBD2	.	CRRKREGNLYEQYF	TGCAGAAGGAAACGGGAGGGGAATTTGTACGAGCAGTACTTC
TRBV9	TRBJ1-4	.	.	CASSGDGATNEKLFF	TGTGCCAGCAGCGGCGACGGTGCAACTAATGAAAAACTGTTTTTT
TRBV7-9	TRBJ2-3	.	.	CASSSLGPDTQYF	TGTGCCAGCAGCTCCCTCGGGCCAGATACGCAGTATTTT
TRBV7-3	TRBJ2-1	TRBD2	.	CASSLFWGEGPENEQFF	TGTGCCAGCAGCTTATTTTGGGGGGAGGGCCCCGAAAATGAGCAGTTCTTC
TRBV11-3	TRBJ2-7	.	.	CASSLEYSYEQYF	TGTGCCAGCAGCCTTGAATATTCCTACGAGCAGTACTTC
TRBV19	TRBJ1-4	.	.	CASNDAGLGEKLFF	TGTGCCAGTAACGATGCGGGGCTAGGTGAAAAACTGTTTTTT
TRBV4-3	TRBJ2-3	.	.	CASSQDLVVGGTDTQYF	TGCGCCAGCAGCCAAGATTTGGTGGTTGGGGGCACAGATACGCAGTATTTT
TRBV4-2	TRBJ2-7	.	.	CASSRWASAGSGEQYF	TGTGCCAGCAGCCGATGGGCCAGCGCAGGCTCTGGCGAGCAGTACTTC
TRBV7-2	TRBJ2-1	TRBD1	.	CASSSSDRGDNEQFF	TGTGCCAGCAGCTCTTCGGACAGGGGGGACAATGAGCAGTTCTTC
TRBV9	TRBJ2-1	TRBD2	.	CASSVDGREYNEQFF	TGTGCCAGCAGCGTAGACGGGAGGGAGTACAATGAGCAGTTCTTC
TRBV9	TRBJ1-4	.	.	CASSLGGPGNEKLFF	TGTGCCAGCTCCTTAGGGGGGCCGGGGAATGAAAAACTGTTTTTT
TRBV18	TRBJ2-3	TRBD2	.	CASSPTQRGSTDTQYF	TGTGCCAGCTCACCAACGCAGCGGGGCAGCACAGATACGCAGTATTTT
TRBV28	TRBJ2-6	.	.	CASSIEAGQLSGANVLTF	TGTGCCAGTTCGATTGAGGCGGGACAGCTCTCTGGGGCCAACGTCCTGACTTTC
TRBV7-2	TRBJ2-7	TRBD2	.	CASSSGLARFHEQYF	TGTGCCAGCAGCTCGGGACTAGCGAGATTTCACGAGCAGTACTTC
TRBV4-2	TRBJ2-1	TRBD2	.	CASSQGPSGSNEQFF	TGTGCCAGCAGCCAAGGGCCTAGCGGGAGTAATGAGCAGTTCTTC
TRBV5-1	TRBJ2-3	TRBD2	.	CASSFGLAGGSADTQYF	TGCGCCAGCAGCTTTGGGCTAGCGGGAGGAAGTGCAGATACGCAGTATTTT
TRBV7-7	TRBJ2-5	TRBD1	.	CASSLGTGEGTQYF	TGTGCCAGCAGCTTAGGGACAGGTGAAGGGACCCAGTACTTC
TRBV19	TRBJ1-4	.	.	CASSTNRVEKLFF	TGTGCCAGTAGTACCAACAGGGTTGAAAAACTGTTTTTT
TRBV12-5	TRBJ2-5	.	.	CASGPTPTGVGKETQYF	TGTGCTAGTGGACCCACCCCAACAGGCGTGGGGAAAGAGACCCAGTACTTC
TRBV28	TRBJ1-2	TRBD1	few	CASTLPRTGNYGYTF	TGTGCCAGCACCCTCCCCCGGACAGGGAACTATGGCTACACCTTC
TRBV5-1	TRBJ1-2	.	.	CASSLRQNLNYGYTF	TGCGCCAGCAGCTTACGACAGAACTTAAACTATGGCTACACCTTC
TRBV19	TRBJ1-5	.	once	CASRRGGVFDQPQHF	TGTGCCAGTAGACGTGGGGGGGTGTTCGATCAGCCCCAGCATTTT
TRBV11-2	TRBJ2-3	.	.	CASSLGAGGTGSTDTQYF	TGTGCCAGCAGCTTAGGGGCAGGAGGTACCGGGAGCACAGATACGCAGTATTTT
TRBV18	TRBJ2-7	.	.	CASSPGAGRENEQYF	TGTGCCAGCTCACCGGGGGCAGGGAGGGAGAACGAGCAGTACTTC
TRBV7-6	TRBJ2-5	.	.	CASSPRQETQYF	TGTGCCAGCAGTCCAAGGCAAGAGACCCAGTACTTC
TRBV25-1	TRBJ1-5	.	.	CASSTRNQPQHF	TGTGCCAGCAGTACGCGGAATCAGCCCCAGCATTTT
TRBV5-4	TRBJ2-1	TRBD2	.	CASSPTSGSGWGEQFF	TGTGCCAGCAGCCCGACTAGCGGGAGCGGGTGGGGTGAGCAGTTCTTC
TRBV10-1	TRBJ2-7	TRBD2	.	CASSEWLAGETYEQYF	TGCGCCAGCAGTGAATGGTTGGCGGGAGAAACCTACGAGCAGTACTTC
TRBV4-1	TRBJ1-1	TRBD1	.	CASSPRTGITNTEAFF	TGCGCCAGCAGCCCCCGGACAGGGATCACGAACACTGAAGCTTTCTTT
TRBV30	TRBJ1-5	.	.	CAWSRSHTGNQPQHF	TGTGCCTGGAGTCGGAGTCATACAGGGAATCAGCCCCAGCATTTT
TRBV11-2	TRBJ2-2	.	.	CASSPLVGVGELFF	TGTGCCAGCAGCCCGTTAGTCGGAGTAGGGGAGCTGTTTTTT
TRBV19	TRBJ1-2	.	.	CASSGDFNYGYTF	TGTGCCAGTAGTGGGGACTTTAACTATGGCTACACCTTC
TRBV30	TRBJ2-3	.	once	CAWSVGNTQYF	TGTGCCTGGAGTGTAGGAAATACGCAGTATTTT